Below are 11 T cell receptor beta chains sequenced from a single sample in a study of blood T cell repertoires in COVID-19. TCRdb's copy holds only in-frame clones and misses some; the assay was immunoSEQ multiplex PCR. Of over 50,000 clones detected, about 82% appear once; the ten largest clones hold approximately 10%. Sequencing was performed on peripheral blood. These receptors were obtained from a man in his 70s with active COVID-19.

The CDR3 coding sequence is TGTGCCAGCAGCCAGCCGGGGAACACTGAAGCTTTCTTT. Translation gives CASSQPGNTEAFF. The chain recombines TRBV3-1 (or the pseudogene TRBV3-2) with TRBJ1-1; no reliable D call. Germline V CDR1 and CDR2: LGHDT, YNNKEL (reference sequence). This CDR3 spans 13 amino acids. The V gene lost 3 bases and the J gene lost 1 base, with 6 bases spanning the gap.

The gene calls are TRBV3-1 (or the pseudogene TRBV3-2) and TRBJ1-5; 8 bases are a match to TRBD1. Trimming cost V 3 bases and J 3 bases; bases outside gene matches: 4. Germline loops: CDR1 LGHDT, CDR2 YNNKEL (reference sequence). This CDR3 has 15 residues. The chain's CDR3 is CASSQGQAPNQPQHF. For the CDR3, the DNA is TGTGCCAGCAGCCAGGGACAGGCCCCCAATCAGCCCCAGCATTTT.

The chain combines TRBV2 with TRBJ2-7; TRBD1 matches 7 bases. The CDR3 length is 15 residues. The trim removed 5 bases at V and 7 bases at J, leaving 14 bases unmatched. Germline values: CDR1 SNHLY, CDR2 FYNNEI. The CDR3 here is CASSPRTGPSGEQYF. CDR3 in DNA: TGTGCCAGCAGTCCGCGGACAGGTCCCTCGGGAGAGCAGTACTTC.

The CDR3 coding sequence is TGTGCCAGCAGCTCCGCAACCGGGGGGTTTGGGAATCAGCCCCAGCATTTT. Translating it yields CASSSATGGFGNQPQHF. The J gene is TRBJ1-5, the V gene TRBV7-9; D possibly corresponds to TRBD1 (5 bases). V lost 4 bases to trimming and J lost 4 bases, with 20 bases between them. Germline assignment: CDR1 SEHNR and CDR2 FQNEAQ (reference sequence). The CDR3 consists of 17 residues.

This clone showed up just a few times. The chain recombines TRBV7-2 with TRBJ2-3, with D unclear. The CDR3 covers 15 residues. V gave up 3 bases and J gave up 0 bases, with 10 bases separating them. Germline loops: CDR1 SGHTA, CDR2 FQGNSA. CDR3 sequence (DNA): TGTGCCAGCAGCTTTGAACGCCGGAGCACAGATACGCAGTATTTT. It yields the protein CASSFERRSTDTQYF.

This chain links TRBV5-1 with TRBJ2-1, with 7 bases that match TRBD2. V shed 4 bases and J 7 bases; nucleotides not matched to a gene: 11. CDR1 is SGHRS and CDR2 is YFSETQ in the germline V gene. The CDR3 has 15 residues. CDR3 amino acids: CASSLGLRVRNEQFF. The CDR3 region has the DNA TGCGCCAGCAGCCTGGGACTAAGGGTACGGAATGAGCAGTTCTTC. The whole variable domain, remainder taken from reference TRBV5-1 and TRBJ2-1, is KAGVTQTPRYLIKTRGQQVTLSCSPISGHRSVSWYQQTPGQGLQFLFEYFSETQRNKGNFPGRFSGRQFSNSRSEMNVSTLELGDSALYLCASSLGLRVRNEQFFGPGTRLTVL.

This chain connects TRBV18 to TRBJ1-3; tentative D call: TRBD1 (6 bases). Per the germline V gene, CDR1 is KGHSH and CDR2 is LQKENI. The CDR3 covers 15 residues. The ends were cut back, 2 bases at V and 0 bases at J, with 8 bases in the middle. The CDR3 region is CASSPLGASGNTIYF. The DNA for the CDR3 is TGTGCCAGCTCACCATTGGGGGCCTCTGGAAACACCATATATTTT.

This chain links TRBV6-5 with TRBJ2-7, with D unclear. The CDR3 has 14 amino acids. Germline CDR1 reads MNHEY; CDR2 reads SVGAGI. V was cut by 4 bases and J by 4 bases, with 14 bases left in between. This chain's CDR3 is CASSSNSLRYEQYF. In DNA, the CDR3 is TGTGCCAGCAGTTCCAACTCCTTGCGGTACGAGCAGTACTTC.

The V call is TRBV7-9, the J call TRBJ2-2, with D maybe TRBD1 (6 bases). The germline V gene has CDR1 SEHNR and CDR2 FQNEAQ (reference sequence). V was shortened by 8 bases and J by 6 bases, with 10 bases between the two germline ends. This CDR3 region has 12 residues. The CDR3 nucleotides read TGTGCCAGCGGTCGACAGGCCGGGGAGCTGTTTTTT. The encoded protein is CASGRQAGELFF.

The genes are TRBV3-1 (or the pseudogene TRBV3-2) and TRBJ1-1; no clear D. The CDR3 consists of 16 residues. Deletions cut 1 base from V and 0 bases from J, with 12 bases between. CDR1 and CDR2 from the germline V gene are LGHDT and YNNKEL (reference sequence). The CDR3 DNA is TGTGCCAGCAGCCAAGTGGCTTCAGTCATGAACACTGAAGCTTTCTTT. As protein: CASSQVASVMNTEAFF.

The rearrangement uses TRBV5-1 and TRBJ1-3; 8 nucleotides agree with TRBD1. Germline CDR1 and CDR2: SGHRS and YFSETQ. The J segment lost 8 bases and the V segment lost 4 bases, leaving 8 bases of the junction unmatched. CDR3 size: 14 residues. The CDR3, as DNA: TGCGCCAGCAGCCACGGACAGGGTGGGGACACCATATATTTT. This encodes CASSHGQGGDTIYF. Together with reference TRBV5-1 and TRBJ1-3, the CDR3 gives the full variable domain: KAGVTQTPRYLIKTRGQQVTLSCSPISGHRSVSWYQQTPGQGLQFLFEYFSETQRNKGNFPGRFSGRQFSNSRSEMNVSTLELGDSALYLCASSHGQGGDTIYFGEGSWLTVV.